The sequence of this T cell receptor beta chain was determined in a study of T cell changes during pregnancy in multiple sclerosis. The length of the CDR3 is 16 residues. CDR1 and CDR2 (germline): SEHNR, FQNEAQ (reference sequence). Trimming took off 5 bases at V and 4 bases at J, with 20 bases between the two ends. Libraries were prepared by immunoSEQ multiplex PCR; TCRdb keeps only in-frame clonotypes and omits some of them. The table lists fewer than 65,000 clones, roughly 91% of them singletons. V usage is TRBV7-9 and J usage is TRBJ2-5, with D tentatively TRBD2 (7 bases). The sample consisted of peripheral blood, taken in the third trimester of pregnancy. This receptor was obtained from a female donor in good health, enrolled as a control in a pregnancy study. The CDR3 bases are TGTGCCAGCAGCCGACTGCTGGGGGGGCTGGGAGAGACCCAGTACTTC. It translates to CASSRLLGGLGETQYF.